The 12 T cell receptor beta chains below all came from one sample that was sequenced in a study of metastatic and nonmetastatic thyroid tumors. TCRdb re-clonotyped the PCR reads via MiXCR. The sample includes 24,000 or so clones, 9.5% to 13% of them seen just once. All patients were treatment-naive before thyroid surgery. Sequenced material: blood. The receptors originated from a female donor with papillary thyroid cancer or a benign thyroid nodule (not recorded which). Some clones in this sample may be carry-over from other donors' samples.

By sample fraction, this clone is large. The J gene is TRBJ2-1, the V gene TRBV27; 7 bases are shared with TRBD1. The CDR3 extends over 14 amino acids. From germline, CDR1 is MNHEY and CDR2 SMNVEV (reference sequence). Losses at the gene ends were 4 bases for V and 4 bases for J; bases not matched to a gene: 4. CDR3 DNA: TGTGCCAGCAGTTCACCGGGACAGTACAATGAGCAGTTCTTC. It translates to CASSSPGQYNEQFF.

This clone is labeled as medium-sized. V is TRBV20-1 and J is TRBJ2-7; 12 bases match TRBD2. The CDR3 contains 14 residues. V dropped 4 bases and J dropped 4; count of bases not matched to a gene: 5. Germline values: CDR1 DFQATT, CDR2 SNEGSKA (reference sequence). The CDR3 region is CSATRLAGEYEQYF. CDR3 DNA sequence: TGCAGTGCTACCAGACTAGCGGGAGAGTACGAGCAGTACTTC.

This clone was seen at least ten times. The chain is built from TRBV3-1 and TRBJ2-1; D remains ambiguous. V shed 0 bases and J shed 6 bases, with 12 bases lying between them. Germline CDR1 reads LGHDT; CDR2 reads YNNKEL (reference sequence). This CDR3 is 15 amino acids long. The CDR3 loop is CASSQDPPASNEQFF. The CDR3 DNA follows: TGTGCCAGCAGCCAAGATCCGCCCGCCTCCAATGAGCAGTTCTTC.

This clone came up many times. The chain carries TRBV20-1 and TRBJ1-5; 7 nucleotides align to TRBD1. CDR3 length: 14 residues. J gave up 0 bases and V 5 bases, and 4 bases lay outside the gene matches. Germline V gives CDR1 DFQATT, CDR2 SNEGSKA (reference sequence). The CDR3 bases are TGCAGTGCTTTGGACAGGACTAGCAATCAGCCCCAGCATTTT. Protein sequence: CSALDRTSNQPQHF.

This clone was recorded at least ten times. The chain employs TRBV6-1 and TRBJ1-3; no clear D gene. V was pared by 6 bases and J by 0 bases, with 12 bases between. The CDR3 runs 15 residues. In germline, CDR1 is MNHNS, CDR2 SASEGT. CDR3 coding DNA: TGTGCCAGCAGGATGAATCTTTACTCTGGAAACACCATATATTTT. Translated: CASRMNLYSGNTIYF.

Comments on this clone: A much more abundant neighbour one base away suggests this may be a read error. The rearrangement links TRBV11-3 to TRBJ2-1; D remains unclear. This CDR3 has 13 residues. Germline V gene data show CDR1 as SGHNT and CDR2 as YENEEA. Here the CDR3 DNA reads TGTGCCAGCGGGATGGAAGCACAGAGTGAGAAGTTCTTC. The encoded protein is CASGMEAQSEKFF.

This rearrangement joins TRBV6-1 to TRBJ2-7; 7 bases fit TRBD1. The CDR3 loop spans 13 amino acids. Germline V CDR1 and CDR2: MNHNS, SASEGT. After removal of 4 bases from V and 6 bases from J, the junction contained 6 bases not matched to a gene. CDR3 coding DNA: TGTGCCAGCAGTGGGACAGGTTGGGGCGAGCAGTACTTC. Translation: CASSGTGWGEQYF.

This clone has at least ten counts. In DNA form, the CDR3 reads TGTGCCAGCAGTTACTCCTTCAGAGAGACCCAGTACTTC. It encodes CASSYSFRETQYF. This chain uses TRBV6-5 with TRBJ2-5, with D unresolved. The CDR3 has 13 residues. V dropped 0 bases and J dropped 4 bases, with 6 bases sitting between them. Per the germline V gene, CDR1 is MNHEY and CDR2 is SVGAGI.

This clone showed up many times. The CDR3 protein is CASSIDWNTGELFF. DNA of the CDR3: TGTGCCAGTAGTATAGATTGGAACACCGGGGAGCTGTTTTTT. The chain employs TRBV19 and TRBJ2-2; no reliable D call. The ends were cut back, 0 bases at V and 1 base at J, with 3 bases in the middle. The CDR3 length is 14 residues. Germline V lookup: CDR1 LNHDA, CDR2 SQIVND (reference sequence).

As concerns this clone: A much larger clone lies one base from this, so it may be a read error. This chain's CDR3 is CASSPDNDQYF. CDR3 nucleotides: TGTGCCAGCAGCCCTGACAACGATCAGTACTTC. The chain employs TRBV11-1 and TRBJ2-7; D is uncertain. Germline CDR1 reads SGHAT; CDR2 reads FQDESV (reference sequence). The CDR3 has 11 amino acids.

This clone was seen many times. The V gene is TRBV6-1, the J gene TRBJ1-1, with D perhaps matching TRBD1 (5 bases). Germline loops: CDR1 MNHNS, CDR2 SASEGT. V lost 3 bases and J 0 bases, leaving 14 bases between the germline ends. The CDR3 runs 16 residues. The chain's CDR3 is CASSESTVLMNTEAFF. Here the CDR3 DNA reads TGTGCCAGCAGTGAGTCGACAGTCTTAATGAACACTGAAGCTTTCTTT.

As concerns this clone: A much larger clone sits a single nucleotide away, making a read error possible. CDR3: CSAGGVDPGDEQYF. The CDR3 DNA reads as TGCAGTGCTGGGGGCGTCGACCCGGGGGACGAGCAGTACTTC. J is TRBJ2-7 and V is TRBV20-1; D might be TRBD1 or TRBD2, each matching 6 bases. This CDR3 is built from 14 residues. Per the germline V gene, CDR1 is DFQATT and CDR2 is SNEGSKA (reference sequence). V was trimmed by 5 bases and J by 5 bases, leaving 19 bases between them.